What follows are 29 T cell receptor beta chains derived from one specimen sequenced in a study of T cell changes during pregnancy in multiple sclerosis. Data came from immunoSEQ multiplex PCR; TCRdb stores just in-frame clones and leaves some out. Among approximately 74,000 clones, 85% to 95% were seen once, and the ten largest hold approximately 2.2%. The sequenced sample was peripheral blood, obtained before pregnancy. The source is a female donor with multiple sclerosis, enrolled in a pregnancy study.

This chain connects TRBV29-1 to TRBJ2-1; perhaps TRBD2 as D (6 bases). Germline values: CDR1 SQVTM, CDR2 ANQGSEA. This CDR3 is built from 14 residues. Trimming took off 5 bases at V and 5 bases at J, with 16 bases between the two ends. The CDR3 DNA reads as TGCAGCGTTCCGGGACTCCTCTTACACAATGAGCAGTTCTTC. Encoded protein: CSVPGLLLHNEQFF.

This rearrangement joins TRBV30 to TRBJ1-2; the D is unclear. The germline CDR1 and CDR2 sequences are GTSNPN and SVGIG (reference sequence). There are 15 residues in the CDR3. Trimming cost V 2 bases and J 2 bases, with 15 bases left between them. Here the CDR3 DNA reads TGTGCCTGGAGTCTAAAGATCGGAGCAAACTATGGCTACACCTTC. Residues: CAWSLKIGANYGYTF.

The rearrangement links TRBV28 to TRBJ2-1; D may be TRBD2 (5 bases). V was clipped by 6 bases and J by 5 bases, with 14 bases between them. Per the germline V gene, CDR1 is MDHEN and CDR2 is SYDVKM. This CDR3 is built from 14 residues. CDR3 region: CASSYGAADNEQFF. The CDR3 DNA is TGTGCCAGCAGCTATGGAGCAGCGGACAATGAGCAGTTCTTC.

The chain uses TRBV15 and TRBJ2-1, with 9 bases aligning to TRBD1. The CDR3 runs to 15 residues. The trim removed 2 bases at V and 4 bases at J, leaving 3 bases unmatched. Germline V lookup: CDR1 LNHNV, CDR2 YYDKDF (reference sequence). The CDR3 DNA reads TGTGCCACCAGCAGACAAGGACAGGGGTACAATGAGCAGTTCTTC. Encoded protein: CATSRQGQGYNEQFF.

DNA of the CDR3: TGTGCCAGCGGGGGGATAGTGGAGACCCAGTACTTC. Amino acids: CASGGIVETQYF. This chain uses TRBV2 with TRBJ2-5; D is possibly TRBD2 (6 bases). This CDR3 comprises 12 residues. Germline lookup yields CDR1 SNHLY and CDR2 FYNNEI. With 8 bases removed from V and 5 bases from J, the gap between germline ends came to 12 bases.

This clone has only one observation. The chain combines TRBV28 with TRBJ2-1; TRBD2 aligns across 12 bases. The CDR3 extends over 14 amino acids. Trimming removed 8 bases from V and 8 bases from J; junction bases left unmatched: 7. Per germline, CDR1 MDHEN and CDR2 SYDVKM. CDR3 amino acids: CASRPSGRVYEQFF. CDR3 nucleotide sequence: TGTGCCAGCCGTCCTAGCGGGAGGGTTTATGAGCAGTTCTTC.

The V call is TRBV25-1, the J call TRBJ2-2; tentative D call: TRBD1 (6 bases). Trimming took 1 base from V and 12 from J, leaving 18 bases between them. Germline CDR1 MGHDK, CDR2 SYGVNS. This CDR3 has 15 amino acids. The CDR3 region is CASSESGQGRGKLFF. In DNA, the CDR3 is TGTGCCAGCAGTGAATCAGGTCAGGGAAGGGGGAAGCTGTTTTTT.

V gene TRBV4-3 combines with J gene TRBJ2-6; tentatively, D is TRBD1 (5 bases). CDR3 size: 17 residues. V lost 6 bases and J 0 bases, leaving 15 bases between the germline ends. Germline CDR1 reads LGHNA; CDR2 reads YSLEER. The CDR3 region is CASSMTPGLSGANVLTF. CDR3 sequence (DNA): TGCGCCAGCAGTATGACCCCAGGGCTCTCTGGGGCCAACGTCCTGACTTTC.

The chain joins TRBV15 to TRBJ2-5; 7 nucleotides line up with TRBD2. With 0 bases clipped from V and 5 bases from J, the junction kept 6 bases outside the gene matches. Germline V gene sequence: CDR1 LNHNV, CDR2 YYDKDF (reference sequence). The CDR3 has 15 amino acids. The CDR3 sequence is CATSREGEGWETQYF. CDR3 DNA sequence: TGTGCCACCAGCAGAGAAGGGGAGGGGTGGGAGACCCAGTACTTC.

V and J are TRBV28 and TRBJ1-3, with D unresolved. This CDR3 is 12 amino acids long. Trimming took 8 bases from V and 2 from J, leaving 7 bases between them. CDR1 MDHEN and CDR2 SYDVKM come from the germline V gene. The CDR3 region is CASAITGNTIYF. CDR3 DNA sequence: TGTGCCAGCGCGATTACTGGAAACACCATATATTTT. Complete variable domain (other parts from reference TRBV28 and TRBJ1-3): DVKVTQSSRYLVKRTGEKVFLECVQDMDHENMFWYRQDPGLGLRLIYFSYDVKMKEKGDIPEGYSVSREKKERFSLILESASTNQTSMYLCASAITGNTIYFGEGSWLTVV.

The V call is TRBV29-1, the J call TRBJ2-5; TRBD1 is a possible D gene (6 bases). CDR1 and CDR2 (germline): SQVTM, ANQGSEA. Trimming pared 7 bases from V and 2 bases from J, leaving 11 bases between. The CDR3 is made up of 12 amino acids. This CDR3 is CSALGQQETQYF. CDR3 DNA: TGCAGCGCCCTGGGACAACAAGAGACCCAGTACTTC. The entire variable domain, with the rest obtained from reference TRBV29-1 and TRBJ2-5, is as follows: SAVISQKPSRDICQRGTSLTIQCQVDSQVTMMFWYRQQPGQSLTLIATANQGSEATYESGFVIDKFPISRPNLTFSTLTVSNMSPEDSSIYLCSALGQQETQYFGPGTRLLVL.

This clone was seen more than once but under ten times. This chain joins TRBV19 and TRBJ1-1; D is unclear. There are 16 residues in the CDR3. V was clipped by 10 bases and J by 2 bases, with 23 bases between them. CDR1 and CDR2 from the germline V gene are LNHDA and SQIVND (reference sequence). The CDR3 spells CATRGRRGPGNTEAFF. CDR3 bases: TGTGCCACCCGTGGCCGAAGAGGTCCCGGAAACACTGAAGCTTTCTTT. Full variable domain (outside the CDR3, taken from reference TRBV19 and TRBJ1-1): DGGITQSPKYLFRKEGQNVTLSCEQNLNHDAMYWYRQDPGQGLRLIYYSQIVNDFQKGDIAEGYSVSREKKESFPLTVTSAQKNPTAFYLCATRGRRGPGNTEAFFGQGTRLTVV.

The V call is TRBV4-2, the J call TRBJ2-7; 9 bases agree with TRBD2. Germline V CDR1 and CDR2: LGHNA, YNFKEQ. The junction had 2 bases not matched to a gene; V was cut back by 4 bases and J by 1 base. The CDR3 length is 14 residues. CDR3 in DNA: TGTGCCAGCAGCCGGACTAGCGAATCCTACGAGCAGTACTTC. It is translated as CASSRTSESYEQYF.

The chain links TRBV5-6 to TRBJ2-5; 10 positions agree with TRBD2. CDR3 length: 16 residues. The V and J ends lost 4 bases and 4 bases, in that order; junction bases with no gene match: 10. Per the germline V gene, CDR1 is SGHDT and CDR2 is YYEEEE. In DNA form, the CDR3 reads TGTGCCAGCAGCAAGGTAGCGGGAGGTAGGGGAGAGACCCAGTACTTC. It codes for CASSKVAGGRGETQYF.

The chain couples TRBV30 to TRBJ2-5, with 12 positions matching TRBD2. The germline V gene encodes CDR1 GTSNPN and CDR2 SVGIG (reference sequence). V lost 0 bases and J lost 7; bases outside the gene matches: 3. The CDR3 loop spans 14 amino acids. The CDR3, as DNA: TGTGCCTGGAGTGTAGAACTAGCGGGAGGGACCCAGTACTTC. Translation: CAWSVELAGGTQYF. The whole variable domain, filled in from reference TRBV30 and TRBJ2-5, reads SQTIHQWPATLVQPVGSPLSLECTVEGTSNPNLYWYRQAAGRGLQLLFYSVGIGQISSEVPQNLSASRPQDRQFILSSKKLLLSDSGFYLCAWSVELAGGTQYFGPGTRLLVL.

V is TRBV6-6 and J is TRBJ2-1, with 7 bases that match TRBD2. Germline CDR1 reads MNHNY; CDR2 reads SVGAGI (reference sequence). The CDR3 has 16 amino acids. After removal of 6 bases from V and 9 bases from J, the junction contained 17 bases not matched to a gene. CDR3 sequence (DNA): TGTGCCAGCAGAGGCGCCTCGGTGGGAGGGCCAAGTGAGCAGTTCTTC. Translating it yields CASRGASVGGPSEQFF.

V usage is TRBV10-3 and J usage is TRBJ2-7; TRBD2 agrees at 10 bases. V shed 4 bases, J shed 5 bases, and the junction held 2 bases outside the gene matches. The CDR3 loop spans 13 amino acids. Germline V gives CDR1 ENHRY, CDR2 SYGVKD. Written as DNA, the CDR3 is TGTGCCATCAGTGGACTAGCGGGCCACGAGCAGTACTTC. Translation gives CAISGLAGHEQYF.

J is TRBJ2-7 and V is TRBV19; 13 nucleotides agree with TRBD2. Germline values: CDR1 LNHDA, CDR2 SQIVND (reference sequence). The CDR3 is made up of 15 amino acids. The V and J ends lost 5 bases and 3 bases, in that order; junction bases with no gene match: 4. The DNA of the CDR3 is TGTGCCAGTAGTTCAAGGACTAGCGGGAGCTACGAGCAGTACTTC. Its translation is CASSSRTSGSYEQYF.

This rearrangement joins TRBV7-3 to TRBJ2-3; 10 nucleotides agree with TRBD2. Trimming cost V 4 bases and J 0 bases; bases outside gene matches: 4. Germline-derived CDR1 and CDR2 are SGHTA and FQGTGA. This CDR3 region has 16 residues. Here the CDR3 DNA reads TGTGCCAGCAGCTCGGGACTAGCGCTTAGCACAGATACGCAGTATTTT. Translated: CASSSGLALSTDTQYF.

V and J are TRBV28 and TRBJ2-7, with D possibly being TRBD2 (6 bases). This CDR3 is built from 14 residues. Trimming took 7 bases from V and 5 from J, leaving 18 bases between them. The germline CDR1 and CDR2 sequences are MDHEN and SYDVKM. CDR3 sequence reads: CASTLAGRRHEQYF. CDR3 DNA sequence: TGTGCCAGCACACTAGCAGGGAGGCGTCACGAGCAGTACTTC.

This clone came up once. The rearrangement joins TRBV27 to TRBJ2-5, with TRBD1 as a possible D gene (6 bases). There are 17 residues in the CDR3. Germline lookup yields CDR1 MNHEY and CDR2 SMNVEV (reference sequence). V was clipped by 6 bases and J by 1 base, with 21 bases between them. The CDR3 sequence: CASSAYFGTISQETQYF. Here the CDR3 DNA reads TGTGCCAGCAGCGCCTACTTCGGGACAATCTCCCAAGAGACCCAGTACTTC.

V and J are TRBV7-3 and TRBJ2-1, with unresolved D. This CDR3 region has 12 residues. V lost 4 bases and J lost 5, with 6 bases in between. Germline loops: CDR1 SGHTA, CDR2 FQGTGA. The chain's CDR3 is CASSSGDNEQFF. The DNA of the CDR3 is TGTGCCAGCAGCTCCGGAGACAATGAGCAGTTCTTC.

J is TRBJ2-5 and V is TRBV28; TRBD2 aligns across 9 bases. Germline CDR1 is MDHEN and CDR2 is SYDVKM. The CDR3 sequence is 17 residues long. Unmatched junction bases numbered 9, after V lost 4 bases and J lost 0 bases. CDR3 coding DNA: TGTGCCAGCAGTTCCCCTTTTAGCGGGGGTTACCAAGAGACCCAGTACTTC. As protein: CASSSPFSGGYQETQYF.

The rearrangement joins TRBV28 to TRBJ2-7; D might be TRBD2 (6 bases). The V and J ends lost 6 bases and 1 base respectively, with 16 bases between them. This CDR3 has 15 amino acids. The germline CDR1 and CDR2 sequences are MDHEN and SYDVKM. CDR3 in DNA: TGTGCCAGCAGGCCCCACCGGGCGGGGTCCTACGAGCAGTACTTC. This codes for CASRPHRAGSYEQYF.

This clone was counted a single time. The genes are TRBV5-1 and TRBJ2-1; a possible D gene is TRBD1 (5 bases). Germline CDR1 and CDR2: SGHRS and YFSETQ. Trimming cost V 2 bases and J 5 bases, with 14 bases left between them. The CDR3 is 15 residues long. CDR3 residues: CASSFTVMGHNEQFF. The CDR3, as DNA: TGCGCCAGCAGCTTTACCGTAATGGGGCACAATGAGCAGTTCTTC.

This chain joins TRBV6-4 and TRBJ2-1, with D possibly matching TRBD1 (5 bases). The CDR3 totals 13 residues. Germline V gives CDR1 MRHNA, CDR2 SNTAGT. Trimming took 5 bases from V and 8 from J, leaving 13 bases between them. CDR3 sequence: CASSRDRGDEQFF. CDR3 sequence (DNA): TGTGCCAGCAGTAGAGACAGAGGCGATGAGCAGTTCTTC.

The V call is TRBV7-3, the J call TRBJ2-5; D ambiguous. CDR3 length equals 13 residues. The V end was cut by 5 bases, the J end by 5 bases, with 12 bases between. Germline loops: CDR1 SGHTA, CDR2 FQGTGA. CDR3 coding DNA: TGTGCCAGCAGCCAATGGGTCGGGGAGACCCAGTACTTC. The encoded protein is CASSQWVGETQYF. Full variable domain (missing parts from reference TRBV7-3 and TRBJ2-5): GAGVSQTPSNKVTEKGKYVELRCDPISGHTALYWYRQSLGQGPEFLIYFQGTGAADDSGLPNDRFFAVRPEGSVSTLKIQRTERGDSAVYLCASSQWVGETQYFGPGTRLLVL.

The chain is built from TRBV15 and TRBJ1-3; D may be TRBD1 (6 bases). The germline gives CDR1 LNHNV, CDR2 YYDKDF (reference sequence). With 0 bases removed from V and 2 bases from J, the gap between germline ends came to 11 bases. The CDR3 extends over 16 amino acids. CDR3: CATSRDGTGPGNTIYF. CDR3 coding DNA: TGTGCCACCAGCAGAGACGGTACAGGGCCTGGAAACACCATATATTTT.

This CDR3 reads CASSAYPLGTTEAFF. The DNA of the CDR3 is TGTGCCAGCTCAGCCTATCCATTGGGGACTACTGAAGCTTTCTTT. The chain is built from TRBV18 and TRBJ1-1, with D maybe TRBD1 (5 bases). Germline V gene data show CDR1 as KGHSH and CDR2 as LQKENI. This CDR3 spans 15 amino acids. V dropped 5 bases and J dropped 5 bases, with 18 bases sitting between them.